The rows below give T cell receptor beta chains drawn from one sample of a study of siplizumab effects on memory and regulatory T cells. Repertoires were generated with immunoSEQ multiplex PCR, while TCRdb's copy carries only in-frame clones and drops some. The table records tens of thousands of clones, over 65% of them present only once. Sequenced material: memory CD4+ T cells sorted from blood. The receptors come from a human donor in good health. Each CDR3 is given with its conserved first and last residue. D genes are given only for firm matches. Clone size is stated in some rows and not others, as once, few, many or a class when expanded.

cdr3_aa: CASSLGTGGYTF
cdr3_nt: TGTGCCAGCAGCTTGGGGACAGGGGGCTACACCTTC
j_call: TRBJ1-2
v_call: TRBV7-8
cdr3_length: 12
clone_size: -
d_call: TRBD1

cdr3_aa: CASSLRAEGFYEQYF
cdr3_nt: TGTGCCAGCAGCTTGAGGGCGGAGGGATTCTACGAGCAGTACTTC
j_call: TRBJ2-7
v_call: TRBV5-8
cdr3_length: 15
clone_size: -
d_call: -

cdr3_aa: CASSNRAPLQTEAFF
cdr3_nt: TGTGCCAGCAGCAACAGGGCGCCGCTCCAGACTGAAGCTTTCTTT
j_call: TRBJ1-1
v_call: TRBV6-5
cdr3_length: 15
clone_size: -
d_call: -

cdr3_aa: CASSLNQPGNTIYF
cdr3_nt: TGTGCCAGCAGCTTGAACCAGCCGGGAAACACCATATATTTT
j_call: TRBJ1-3
v_call: TRBV5-5
cdr3_length: 14
clone_size: -
d_call: -

cdr3_aa: CAWSPGQANYEQYF
cdr3_nt: TGTGCCTGGAGTCCGGGACAGGCTAACTACGAGCAGTACTTC
j_call: TRBJ2-7
v_call: TRBV30
cdr3_length: 14
clone_size: once
d_call: TRBD1

cdr3_aa: CASNYLGGNEQFF
cdr3_nt: TGTGCCAGCAACTATCTAGGGGGCAATGAACAGTTCTTC
j_call: TRBJ2-1
v_call: TRBV11-2
cdr3_length: 13
clone_size: -
d_call: TRBD1

cdr3_aa: CASSPGALNTEAFF
cdr3_nt: TGTGCCAGCAGCCCTGGGGCCTTGAACACTGAAGCTTTCTTT
j_call: TRBJ1-1
v_call: TRBV7-8
cdr3_length: 14
clone_size: -
d_call: -

cdr3_aa: CASSHSQGVRDTQYF
cdr3_nt: TGTGCCAGCAGCCATAGTCAGGGAGTTCGGGATACGCAGTATTTT
j_call: TRBJ2-3
v_call: TRBV4-2
cdr3_length: 15
clone_size: -
d_call: -

cdr3_aa: CASSTQGPRSSGELFF
cdr3_nt: TGCGCCAGCAGCACTCAGGGGCCACGGAGTTCCGGGGAGCTGTTTTTT
j_call: TRBJ2-2
v_call: TRBV5-1
cdr3_length: 16
clone_size: -
d_call: -

cdr3_aa: CASSLGARGSTDTQYF
cdr3_nt: TGTGCCAGCAGCTTAGGGGCGCGGGGGAGCACAGATACGCAGTATTTT
j_call: TRBJ2-3
v_call: TRBV7-2
cdr3_length: 16
clone_size: few
d_call: TRBD2

cdr3_aa: CASTGGGLEEGYTF
cdr3_nt: TGTGCCAGCACAGGGGGTGGGCTGGAGGAAGGCTACACCTTC
j_call: TRBJ1-2
v_call: TRBV2
cdr3_length: 14
clone_size: many
d_call: TRBD1

cdr3_aa: CASSPQLGRRDGYTF
cdr3_nt: TGTGCCAGCAGTCCTCAGCTAGGCAGACGAGATGGCTACACCTTC
j_call: TRBJ1-2
v_call: TRBV27
cdr3_length: 15
clone_size: -
d_call: -

cdr3_aa: CASSFVLEKLFF
cdr3_nt: TGTGCCAGCAGTTTCGTTCTTGAAAAACTGTTTTTT
j_call: TRBJ1-4
v_call: TRBV2
cdr3_length: 12
clone_size: -
d_call: -

cdr3_aa: CAISDPGSERGLLNEQFF
cdr3_nt: TGTGCCATCAGTGATCCGGGCTCCGAACGTGGCCTTCTCAATGAGCAGTTCTTC
j_call: TRBJ2-1
v_call: TRBV10-3
cdr3_length: 18
clone_size: -
d_call: -

cdr3_aa: CASSLGGTGVAKNIQYF
cdr3_nt: TGTGCCAGCAGCTTGGGGGGGACAGGGGTAGCCAAAAACATTCAGTACTTC
j_call: TRBJ2-4
v_call: TRBV5-4
cdr3_length: 17
clone_size: -
d_call: TRBD1

cdr3_aa: CASSFRGNTIYF
cdr3_nt: TGTGCCAGCAGCTTTAGGGGAAACACCATATATTTT
j_call: TRBJ1-3
v_call: TRBV7-2
cdr3_length: 12
clone_size: once
d_call: -

cdr3_aa: CASSFDQDQPQHF
cdr3_nt: TGTGCCAGCAGCTTCGACCAGGATCAGCCCCAGCATTTT
j_call: TRBJ1-5
v_call: TRBV7-9
cdr3_length: 13
clone_size: -
d_call: -

cdr3_aa: CSAHWSTEQFF
cdr3_nt: TGCAGTGCCCACTGGAGCACTGAGCAGTTCTTC
j_call: TRBJ2-1
v_call: TRBV20-1
cdr3_length: 11
clone_size: -
d_call: -

cdr3_aa: CASSLVTVTEAFF
cdr3_nt: TGTGCCAGCAGCTTAGTAACTGTCACTGAAGCTTTCTTT
j_call: TRBJ1-1
v_call: TRBV7-9
cdr3_length: 13
clone_size: -
d_call: -

cdr3_aa: CASSLSEYEQYF
cdr3_nt: TGCGCCAGCAGCCTCAGTGAGTACGAGCAGTACTTC
j_call: TRBJ2-7
v_call: TRBV5-1
cdr3_length: 12
clone_size: -
d_call: -

cdr3_aa: CASSLLSGGEQFF
cdr3_nt: TGTGCCAGCAGCTTACTTAGCGGGGGGGAGCAGTTCTTC
j_call: TRBJ2-1
v_call: TRBV7-2
cdr3_length: 13
clone_size: -
d_call: TRBD2

cdr3_aa: CASSPGNRGNEQFF
cdr3_nt: TGTGCCAGCAGCCCCGGGAACAGGGGAAATGAGCAGTTCTTC
j_call: TRBJ2-1
v_call: TRBV11-2
cdr3_length: 14
clone_size: -
d_call: TRBD1

cdr3_aa: CASLRTDRANTQYF
cdr3_nt: TGTGCCAGCTTGAGAACCGATCGGGCAAATACGCAGTATTTT
j_call: TRBJ2-3
v_call: TRBV27
cdr3_length: 14
clone_size: once
d_call: -

cdr3_aa: CASRDRTGPNEKLFF
cdr3_nt: TGTGCCAGCAGGGATCGCACAGGGCCTAATGAAAAACTGTTTTTT
j_call: TRBJ1-4
v_call: TRBV6-6
cdr3_length: 15
clone_size: -
d_call: -

cdr3_aa: CASSMRGSYEQYF
cdr3_nt: TGTGCCAGTAGTATGAGGGGATCCTACGAGCAGTACTTC
j_call: TRBJ2-7
v_call: TRBV19
cdr3_length: 13
clone_size: once
d_call: -

cdr3_aa: CASSYGGRNTIYF
cdr3_nt: TGTGCCAGCAGTTATGGAGGGAGAAACACCATATATTTT
j_call: TRBJ1-3
v_call: TRBV6-6
cdr3_length: 13
clone_size: -
d_call: -

cdr3_aa: CASSPEDKNYGYTF
cdr3_nt: TGTGCCAGCAGCCCCGAGGACAAAAACTATGGCTACACCTTC
j_call: TRBJ1-2
v_call: TRBV5-4
cdr3_length: 14
clone_size: -
d_call: -

cdr3_aa: CASSPYDRNTEAFF
cdr3_nt: TGTGCCAGCTCACCGTATGACAGAAACACTGAAGCTTTCTTT
j_call: TRBJ1-1
v_call: TRBV18
cdr3_length: 14
clone_size: -
d_call: -

cdr3_aa: CATSRDQIGVGYGYTF
cdr3_nt: TGTGCCACCAGCAGAGATCAAATCGGGGTCGGATATGGCTACACCTTC
j_call: TRBJ1-2
v_call: TRBV15
cdr3_length: 16
clone_size: few
d_call: -

cdr3_aa: CASSSYTRDKTYEQYF
cdr3_nt: TGTGCCAGCAGCTCGTATACTCGGGACAAGACCTACGAGCAGTACTTC
j_call: TRBJ2-7
v_call: TRBV7-2
cdr3_length: 16
clone_size: -
d_call: -

cdr3_aa: CASSGLGNTGELFF
cdr3_nt: TGTGCCAGCAGCGGACTTGGGAACACCGGGGAGCTGTTTTTT
j_call: TRBJ2-2
v_call: TRBV2
cdr3_length: 14
clone_size: -
d_call: -

cdr3_aa: CAWSLGGQRPGYTF
cdr3_nt: TGTGCCTGGAGCCTAGGAGGGCAGAGACCCGGCTACACCTTC
j_call: TRBJ1-2
v_call: TRBV30
cdr3_length: 14
clone_size: -
d_call: -

cdr3_aa: CASSFTGVFTDGYTF
cdr3_nt: TGTGCCAGCAGTTTTACAGGGGTCTTTACGGATGGCTACACCTTC
j_call: TRBJ1-2
v_call: TRBV28
cdr3_length: 15
clone_size: -
d_call: TRBD1

cdr3_aa: CASSLGLAMTDTQYF
cdr3_nt: TGCGCCAGCAGCTTGGGACTAGCGATGACAGATACGCAGTATTTT
j_call: TRBJ2-3
v_call: TRBV5-1
cdr3_length: 15
clone_size: -
d_call: TRBD2

cdr3_aa: CASSLVGVASGEETQYF
cdr3_nt: TGTGCCAGCAGCTTGGTTGGGGTAGCCTCCGGAGAGGAGACCCAGTACTTC
j_call: TRBJ2-5
v_call: TRBV5-8
cdr3_length: 17
clone_size: -
d_call: -

cdr3_aa: CASRPRDRDSGELFF
cdr3_nt: TGTGCCAGCAGACCCCGGGACAGGGATTCCGGGGAGCTGTTTTTT
j_call: TRBJ2-2
v_call: TRBV2
cdr3_length: 15
clone_size: -
d_call: TRBD1

cdr3_aa: CASSFRHPPIQQYF
cdr3_nt: TGTGCCAGCAGTTTCCGACACCCACCCATCCAGCAGTACTTC
j_call: TRBJ2-7
v_call: TRBV27
cdr3_length: 14
clone_size: -
d_call: -